This T cell receptor (beta chain) stems from a study of Graves' ophthalmopathy and Graves' hyperthyroidism (dated by TCRdb to 2017 to 2018). For context, the study as a whole: Peripheral blood was collected at initial diagnosis, prior to any treatment. T-cell repertoires of thyroid tissue and blood were compared in over 5 hyperthyroidism patients. In total, approximately 130 blood samples were TCR-sequenced: under 45 ophthalmopathy, roughly 80 hyperthyroidism and approximately 17 hyperthyroidism-to-ophthalmopathy patients. The study used signatures of the TCR beta repertoire to tell Graves' ophthalmopathy apart from Graves' hyperthyroidism and to predict which patients would progress to ophthalmopathy. To explore V-J signatures that separate ophthalmopathy from hyperthyroidism, a discovery set of about 98 patients was enrolled, consisting of 40 to 45 with ophthalmopathy and approximately 60 with stable hyperthyroidism. Following sampling, methimazole starting at 30 mg daily was administered to hyperthyroidism patients, and high-dose intravenous methylprednisolone was administered to ophthalmopathy patients. An independent validation cohort was composed of some 19 hyperthyroidism patients and roughly 16 patients who later progressed from hyperthyroidism to ophthalmopathy. The 75 to 100 discovery patients were divided at random into training and test sets in a 7:3 ratio. Broader findings and caveats from the paper: In cross-validation, the 13-signature model distinguished ophthalmopathy from stable hyperthyroidism with 87.88% sensitivity and about 81% specificity, while in the test set the corresponding values were approximately 79% and 70%. Most expanded thyroid clonotypes with frequency above 0.001 were also detected in blood, suggesting blood repertoires may reflect the thyroid immune response. Sample size was not statistically predetermined, and group allocation was not concealed from the investigators. In validation, the model predicted ophthalmopathy progression with about 64% sensitivity and approximately 75% specificity; 12 predicted patients were CT-confirmed with GO in a median of around 6.5 months.

This clonotype occurred many times. Its antigen specificity is not known. The sample holds no much larger clone one base away, and base qualities are not on file. For repertoire sequencing, TCR beta CDR3 regions were amplified from RNA transcripts. A first-round RT-PCR used HTBI primers with the Qiagen OneStep RT-PCR kit, followed by a second-round multiplex PCR, size selection and purification. Sequencing of the libraries was carried out on an Illumina HiSeq2000 in paired-end mode with 100 bp reads. The authors processed their data as follows. SOAPnuke was used to process the reads, removing any read that contained adapters or uncalled bases, had a mean Phred below 15, or lacked an exact match to the constant primer or identifier. High-quality paired reads were merged with COPE v1.2.5. Clonotypes were defined as unique nucleotide sequences and were aligned to IMGT TRB V, D and J references using MiTCR v1.1. Analysis was restricted to V-J combinations with a frequency above 0.0001, which covered just over 98% of repertoires. For each V-J combination, a TCR clonal expansion and chaos score was defined as F50 clonal expansion divided by the chaos observed in the TCRdist matrix. Welch's t-statistics and random forest were used to narrow the features down to 13 V-J combinations, which were then fed into a naive Bayes classifier. The similarity between thyroid and blood repertoires was quantified using the Morisita-Horn index. TCRdb redid the processing of the public reads, applying fastp at Q25 and MiXCR, and retained in-frame beta chains. Rows are combined by CDR3 protein, so each entry shows the most common genes and DNA. TCRdb's processing, not the authors', yielded these V and J calls. The sample table lists about 620,000 distinct CDR3 sequences, approximately 22% of them with a count of one. The top ten clones comprise approximately 7% of the sample.

Stable hyperthyroidism was defined as no progression to ophthalmopathy within 18 months of follow-up. The hyperthyroidism patients were 18 to 65 years old and newly diagnosed, with a disease duration of less than 2 months. Patients with other autoimmune diseases, uncontrolled infections, pregnancy or lactation were excluded from the study. Diagnosis relied on clinical symptoms, serum thyroxine, TRAb, thyroid ultrasound and orbital computed tomography. Using Ficoll-Paque density gradient centrifugation, PBMCs were isolated from approximately 11 ml of fresh peripheral blood. Total RNA was extracted using Trizol reagent, and RNA quality was checked on an Agilent 2100 Bioanalyzer. Its CDR3 holds 14 amino acids, cysteine through phenylalanine. Solely the CDR3 DNA is kept, with 42 bases framed from the first base. The junction carries 13 bases between V and J, which are trimmed by 0 bases and 7 bases respectively. The germline V gene (reference sequence) gives CDR1 as SGHKS and CDR2 as YYEKEE.

The sample taken for sequencing was peripheral blood. This TCR was recovered from a woman under 30 with stable Graves' hyperthyroidism. Some clones in this sample may be carry-over from other donors' samples. Donor details come from another sample of the same person, matched by shared clones. The V gene is TRBV5-5 and the J gene is TRBJ2-5; the D gene assignment is ambiguous. The CDR3 corresponds to CASSLDGRSLTQYF. The nucleotide sequence is given as TGTGCCAGCAGCTTGGACGGCCGGTCTTTGACCCAGTACTTC.